This T cell receptor beta chain was identified in a study of shared clonotypes between healthy human individuals. Here immunoSEQ multiplex PCR was the method, and the copy in TCRdb shows in-frame clones only, minus some. The table lists 2 million to 2.5 million clones, approximately 95% of them singletons. The TCR sequence derives from a man aged 18-30 years in good health. Some clones in this sample may be carry-over from other donors' samples. The sample was naive CD4+ T cells from PBMCs. The subset here: CD45RA+ positively selected.

In DNA form, the CDR3 reads TGTGCCAGCAGCTTAAAGGGGGAAGGGGGCTACACCTTC. Translation: CASSLKGEGGYTF. V usage is TRBV7-2 and J usage is TRBJ1-2, with a weak D call TRBD1 (6 bases). The germline gives CDR1 SGHTA, CDR2 FQGNSA. The CDR3 contains 13 residues. Trimming left V 2 bases short and J 8 bases short, with 12 bases between.